This is a list of T cell receptor beta chains from one sample in a study of CD8+ T cells in alopecia areata. Generated by immunoSEQ multiplex PCR, the TCRdb table keeps only in-frame clones and is missing some. Altogether roughly 250,000 clones are present, 67% being singletons, with the ten largest covering approximately 1.2%. Source: CD4+ T cells sorted from blood, taken at week 0. The receptors were gathered from a human donor with alopecia areata. The CDR3 runs from the conserved cysteine through the conserved F or W. A D gene is named only where the DNA matches it firmly. Rows give clone size only sometimes, using once, few, many, or a class for an expanded clone.

size | J | D | V | DNA | CDR3
- | TRBJ1-6 | TRBD1 | TRBV29-1 | TGCAGCGTTGCCGCAGGGGGTGTTAGTTCACCCCTCCACTTT | CSVAAGGVSSPLHF
- | TRBJ2-5 | - | TRBV30 | TGTGCCTGGAGTGTCCAAGAGACCCAGTACTTC | CAWSVQETQYF
- | TRBJ2-5 | - | TRBV6-5 | TGTGCCAGCCATAGTGTGGACCGGGAGACCCAGTACTTC | CASHSVDRETQYF
- | TRBJ2-5 | - | TRBV6-5 | TGTGCCAGCAGTTACTTGGGTTGGGAGACCCAGTACTTC | CASSYLGWETQYF
- | TRBJ1-2 | - | TRBV2 | TGTGCCAGCAGGCCGGGCCTCGTACGCTACACCTTC | CASRPGLVRYTF
- | TRBJ1-5 | TRBD1 | TRBV30 | TGTGCCTACCAAAGGACAGGGGGCAGTCAGCCCCAGCATTTT | CAYQRTGGSQPQHF
- | TRBJ2-5 | TRBD1 | TRBV5-1 | TGCGCCAGCAGCTGGACAGGGGGAGAGACCCAGTACTTC | CASSWTGGETQYF
- | TRBJ2-6 | - | TRBV29-1 | TGCAGCGTCCTCGACCACTCTGGGGCCAACGTCCTGACTTTC | CSVLDHSGANVLTF
- | TRBJ2-5 | - | TRBV19 | TGTGCCAGCGGGCTCAGACAAGAGACCCAGTACTTC | CASGLRQETQYF
few | TRBJ1-6 | - | TRBV6-5 | TGTGCCAGCCTGTGGTCGACTAATTCACCCCTCCACTTT | CASLWSTNSPLHF
- | TRBJ1-2 | - | TRBV4-1 | TGCGCCAGCAGCCAAGATCCCAGACCCTATGGCTACACCTTC | CASSQDPRPYGYTF
few | TRBJ2-3 | - | TRBV7-7 | TGTGCTAGCAGCTTAGGGGGGAACACAGATACGCAGTATTTT | CASSLGGNTDTQYF
- | TRBJ2-5 | - | TRBV7-7 | TGTGCTAGCAGCTTATCAGTGGGACAAGAGACCCAGTACTTC | CASSLSVGQETQYF
- | TRBJ2-7 | TRBD1 | TRBV5-1 | TGCGCCAGCAGCTTGGTAGGACAGGGCATTGGGGAGCAGTACTTC | CASSLVGQGIGEQYF
few | TRBJ2-5 | TRBD1 | TRBV29-1 | TGCAGCGGTACCGGGACAGGGGGACAAGAGACCCAGTACTTC | CSGTGTGGQETQYF
- | TRBJ2-3 | TRBD1 | TRBV30 | TGTGCCTGGGGGACAGGGGGCCGGGTGGGCACAGATACGCAGTATTTT | CAWGTGGRVGTDTQYF
once | TRBJ2-7 | - | TRBV5-6 | TGTGCCAGCAGCAGTGGACTCCTAGGAGGTCGAGAGCAGTACTTC | CASSSGLLGGREQYF
- | TRBJ2-2 | - | TRBV7-2 | TGTGCCAGCAGCCCGACAGCTCTCGGTGGGGAGCTGTTTTTT | CASSPTALGGELFF
- | TRBJ2-4 | - | TRBV9 | TGTGCCAGCAGCGATCGGGCAGGAGCCAAAAACATTCAGTACTTC | CASSDRAGAKNIQYF
once | TRBJ2-1 | TRBD2 | TRBV5-4 | TGTGCCAGCAGCTTAAGCGGGGGGGCGAGCCATGAGCAGTTCTTC | CASSLSGGASHEQFF
- | TRBJ1-1 | TRBD1 | TRBV11-1 | TGTGCCAGCAGCTTAGGGGACAGCCTAGTTTTCTTT | CASSLGDSLVFF
- | TRBJ2-3 | TRBD1 | TRBV30 | TGTGCCTGGGGACAGGGGGCCTCTGCAGATACGCAGTATTTT | CAWGQGASADTQYF
once | TRBJ2-5 | TRBD1 | TRBV29-1 | TGCAGCGGGGGACAGGGGAGTAGTGAGACCCAGTACTTC | CSGGQGSSETQYF
- | TRBJ1-4 | - | TRBV4-3 | TGCGCCAGCAGCCAAGCGGGCAGGGGAGTCACTAATGAAAAACTGTTTTTT | CASSQAGRGVTNEKLFF
- | TRBJ2-3 | - | TRBV4-3 | TGCGCCAGCAGCCAACTCCAGGGCGGCGGAGATACGCAGTATTTT | CASSQLQGGGDTQYF
- | TRBJ2-1 | - | TRBV25-1 | TGTGCCAGCAGTGTACAGACGTCAGGCTACAATGAGCAGTTCTTC | CASSVQTSGYNEQFF
- | TRBJ2-5 | - | TRBV18 | TGTGCCAGCTCTCCAGCAAGGGGAGAGACCCAGTACTTC | CASSPARGETQYF
once | TRBJ2-5 | - | TRBV29-1 | TGCAGCGCAACCCTTGGCACTCAAGGAATAGAGACCCAGTACTTC | CSATLGTQGIETQYF
- | TRBJ2-5 | - | TRBV29-1 | TGCAGCGTTGGTTTTACCGGGACATCAAGAGGGGAGACCCAGTACTTC | CSVGFTGTSRGETQYF
- | TRBJ2-7 | - | TRBV19 | TGTGCCAGTAGTACAGACCGTTACGAGCAGTACTTC | CASSTDRYEQYF
- | TRBJ1-1 | TRBD1 | TRBV10-3 | TGTGCCATCAGTGGGACAGGGTGGGGCACTGAAGCTTTCTTT | CAISGTGWGTEAFF
- | TRBJ2-3 | - | TRBV7-7 | TGTGCTAGCAGCACCGGTGGGTCCACAGATACGCAGTATTTT | CASSTGGSTDTQYF